One and the same sample provided the 18 T cell receptor beta chains below, sequenced in a study of T-cell memory formation after mild COVID-19. TCRdb reanalysed the 5' RACE reads using MiXCR and keeps one entry per CDR3 protein. The sample contains 350,000 to 500,000 distinct CDR3 sequences, less than 25% of which appear only once. Sequenced: PBMCs or a T cell subset sorted from them (not recorded which). These receptor sequences come from an adult woman who had mild COVID-19 (a few samples of this study predate the infection). Cell type and time point are not known.

This clonotype was detected once. The chain recombines TRBV30 with TRBJ2-3; TRBD2 aligns across 10 bases. V dropped 4 bases and J dropped 7; count of bases not matched to a gene: 11. The CDR3 length is 15 residues. Germline lookup yields CDR1 GTSNPN and CDR2 SVGIG (reference sequence). CDR3 sequence (DNA): TGTGCCTGGAAGCGGGAGGGGAGCTTCTCTAATACGCAGTATTTT. Translating it yields CAWKREGSFSNTQYF.

This clonotype has just a few counts. The CDR3 DNA follows: TGCGCCAGCAGCTTGGAACTAGCGGGGTCCCCGGGGAATGAGCAGTTCTTC. Protein product: CASSLELAGSPGNEQFF. The chain has TRBV5-1 and TRBJ2-1, with 10 bases aligning to TRBD2. The J segment lost 7 bases and the V segment lost 0 bases, leaving 10 bases of the junction unmatched. Germline CDR1 is SGHRS and CDR2 is YFSETQ. The CDR3 has 17 amino acids.

This clonotype was seen only a few times. The chain carries TRBV12-3 or TRBV12-4 and TRBJ1-2; D unclear. The CDR3 has 12 residues. V was cut by 0 bases and J by 4 bases, with 3 bases left in between. Here the CDR3 DNA reads TGTGCCAGCAGTTTAGCCTCCTATGGCTACACCTTC. Encoded protein: CASSLASYGYTF.

The sample holds a few counts of this clonotype. The V and J genes are TRBV27 and TRBJ1-5, with D perhaps matching TRBD1 (6 bases). V lost 0 bases, J lost 6 bases, and 6 bases lay in between. The CDR3 has 13 amino acids. Germline CDR1 and CDR2: MNHEY and SMNVEV (reference sequence). This CDR3 is CASSLSGAQPQHF. CDR3 DNA sequence: TGTGCCAGCAGTTTATCGGGGGCTCAGCCCCAGCATTTT.

This clonotype has more than one count but fewer than ten. CDR3 sequence reads: CASSYSTSGRVSTDTQYF. CDR3 nucleotide sequence: TGTGCCAGCAGTTACTCGACTAGCGGGAGGGTTAGCACAGATACGCAGTATTTT. The chain recombines TRBV6-2 or TRBV6-3 with TRBJ2-3; 14 nucleotides agree with TRBD2. Unmatched junction bases numbered 2, after V lost 0 bases and J lost 0 bases. CDR3 length equals 18 residues. The germline V gene has CDR1 MNHEY and CDR2 SVGEGT.

The table lists this clonotype with a few counts. V is TRBV12-3 or TRBV12-4 and J is TRBJ2-2; D ambiguous. The CDR3 runs to 16 residues. Trimming took off 3 bases at V and 2 bases at J, with 13 bases between the two ends. The CDR3 here is CASSFLVKVNTGELFF. The CDR3 nucleotides read TGTGCCAGCAGTTTTCTGGTTAAGGTTAACACCGGGGAGCTGTTTTTT.

The V gene is TRBV12-3 or TRBV12-4, the J gene TRBJ1-5, with 7 bases fitting TRBD1. CDR3 length: 18 residues. V lost 6 bases to trimming and J lost 0 bases; unmatched junction nucleotides: 14. The CDR3 protein is CASSSGTAPFPSNQPQHF. As DNA, the CDR3 is TGTGCCAGCAGCTCCGGGACAGCCCCGTTCCCTAGCAATCAGCCCCAGCATTTT.

J is TRBJ2-1 and V is TRBV7-6, with 9 bases identical to TRBD1. V was clipped by 7 bases and J by 6 bases; unmatched bases: 7. The CDR3 loop spans 14 amino acids. Germline V lookup: CDR1 SGHVS, CDR2 FNYEAQ. The CDR3 reads CASTKGQGSNEQFF. The DNA of the CDR3 is TGTGCCAGCACCAAGGGACAGGGTTCCAATGAGCAGTTCTTC.

This chain connects TRBV10-3 to TRBJ2-7; 12 bases fit TRBD2. CDR3 size: 15 residues. The germline V gene has CDR1 ENHRY and CDR2 SYGVKD. V trimming: 3 bases; J trimming: 3 bases; junction bases outside the gene matches: 3. The CDR3 DNA reads TGTGCCATCAGTGACCCGGGACTAGCGGGCTACGAGCAGTACTTC. This encodes CAISDPGLAGYEQYF.

This clonotype was detected a few times. The genes are TRBV28 and TRBJ2-1, with 10 bases fitting TRBD1. Germline CDR1 and CDR2: MDHEN and SYDVKM. The CDR3 length is 15 residues. The ends lost 7 bases at V and 3 bases at J; junction bases unmatched: 6. The CDR3 region has the DNA TGTGCCAGCAATCGAGGGACAGGGGTCTACAATGAGCAGTTCTTC. It specifies CASNRGTGVYNEQFF. The full variable domain, rest sourced from reference TRBV28 and TRBJ2-1, is DVKVTQSSRYLVKRTGEKVFLECVQDMDHENMFWYRQDPGLGLRLIYFSYDVKMKEKGDIPEGYSVSREKKERFSLILESASTNQTSMYLCASNRGTGVYNEQFFGPGTRLTVL.

The chain employs TRBV5-4 and TRBJ1-1; possibly TRBD1 for D (5 bases). The CDR3 covers 17 residues. Deletions cut 2 bases from V and 6 bases from J, with 23 bases between. Germline V gene lookup returns CDR1 SGHNT and CDR2 YYREEE (reference sequence). The CDR3 DNA follows: TGTGCCAGCAGCTTCGGGTCGTTTGTCAGGGCAGAGGCTGAAGCTTTCTTT. It codes for CASSFGSFVRAEAEAFF.

The chain employs TRBV12-3 or TRBV12-4 and TRBJ1-5; D is uncertain. Trimming took off 8 bases at V and 2 bases at J, with 10 bases between the two ends. The CDR3 has 13 residues. DNA of the CDR3: TGTGCCAGCGGCGCATTAGGCAATCAGCCCCAGCATTTT. As protein: CASGALGNQPQHF.

This clonotype appeared a few times. V gene TRBV10-3 combines with J gene TRBJ2-3; 8 nucleotides line up with TRBD1. The CDR3 loop spans 13 amino acids. Germline CDR1 is ENHRY and CDR2 is SYGVKD. V lost 10 bases to trimming and J lost 3 bases; unmatched junction nucleotides: 6. The CDR3 region has the DNA TGTGCCACCAGGGGGCCTGGGACAGATACGCAGTATTTT. It specifies CATRGPGTDTQYF.

The chain links TRBV2 to TRBJ1-6; the D gene is possibly TRBD1 (6 bases). The V and J ends lost 2 bases and 10 bases respectively, with 15 bases between them. The CDR3 covers 15 residues. The germline V gene has CDR1 SNHLY and CDR2 FYNNEI. DNA for the CDR3: TGTGCCAGCAGTGAACCCCGGACAGCGGGGTCACCCCTCCACTTT. Translated, it gives CASSEPRTAGSPLHF.

This clonotype was counted between two and nine times. This sequence joins TRBV30 and TRBJ1-5, with 9 bases matching TRBD1. The CDR3 spans 15 residues. V lost 2 bases, J lost 5 bases, and 7 bases stayed unmatched. Germline V gives CDR1 GTSNPN, CDR2 SVGIG (reference sequence). The CDR3 region is CAWSHRDRVDQPQHF. Here the CDR3 DNA reads TGTGCCTGGAGTCACCGGGACAGGGTGGATCAGCCCCAGCATTTT.

This clonotype has at least ten counts. This chain connects TRBV24-1 to TRBJ2-1; 8 bases are shared with TRBD2. V shed 11 bases, J shed 5 bases, and the junction held 13 bases outside the gene matches. This CDR3 has 15 residues. Germline CDR1 and CDR2: KGHDR and SFDVKD. The CDR3: CASAVGAGVNNEQFF. CDR3 bases: TGTGCCAGTGCGGTGGGAGCGGGAGTAAACAATGAGCAGTTCTTC.

V usage is TRBV5-1 and J usage is TRBJ2-3, with 9 bases lining up with TRBD2. CDR1 is SGHRS, CDR2 YFSETQ, per germline. V lost 3 bases to trimming and J lost 3 bases; unmatched junction nucleotides: 5. This CDR3 has 15 residues. The CDR3 reads CASSWRGGFTDTQYF. The CDR3 nucleotides read TGCGCCAGCAGCTGGCGGGGGGGTTTTACAGATACGCAGTATTTT.

This chain uses TRBV12-3 or TRBV12-4 with TRBJ2-3, with D hard to call. The CDR3 has 14 amino acids. With 2 bases removed from V and 6 bases from J, the gap between germline ends came to 12 bases. The chain's CDR3 is CASSLTRLSDTQYF. The CDR3 DNA is TGTGCCAGCAGTTTAACACGGTTATCCGATACGCAGTATTTT.